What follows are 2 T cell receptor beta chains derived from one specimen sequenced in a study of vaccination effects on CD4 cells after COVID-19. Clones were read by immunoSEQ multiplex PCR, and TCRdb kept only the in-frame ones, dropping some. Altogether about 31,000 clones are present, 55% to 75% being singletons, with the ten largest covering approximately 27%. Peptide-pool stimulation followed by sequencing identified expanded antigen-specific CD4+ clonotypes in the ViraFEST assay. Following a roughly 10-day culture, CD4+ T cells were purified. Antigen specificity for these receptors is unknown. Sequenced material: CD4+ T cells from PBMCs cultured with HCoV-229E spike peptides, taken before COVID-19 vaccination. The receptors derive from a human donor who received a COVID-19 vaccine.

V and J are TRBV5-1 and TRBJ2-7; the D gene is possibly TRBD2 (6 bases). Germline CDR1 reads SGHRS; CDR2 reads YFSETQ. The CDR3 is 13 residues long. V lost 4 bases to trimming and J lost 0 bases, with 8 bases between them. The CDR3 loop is CASSAGSSYEQYF. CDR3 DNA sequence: TGCGCCAGCAGCGCCGGGAGCTCCTACGAGCAGTACTTC.

The CDR3 bases are TGTGCCAGCAGCTTAACGGACACTTTCACAGATACGCAGTATTTT. Protein: CASSLTDTFTDTQYF. The rearrangement joins TRBV11-3 to TRBJ2-3; TRBD1 might be the D (5 bases). CDR1 SGHNT and CDR2 YENEEA come from the germline V gene. Trimming removed 2 bases from V and 2 bases from J, with 11 bases in between. There are 15 residues in the CDR3.